A few counts support the clone carrying this T cell receptor beta chain. The data were taken from a study of T cell changes during pregnancy in multiple sclerosis. V shed 7 bases and J shed 5 bases, with 15 bases lying between them. The CDR3 loop spans 15 amino acids. CDR1 and CDR2 from the germline V gene are MNHNS and SASEGT. TCRdb's copy holds only in-frame clones and misses some; the assay was immunoSEQ multiplex PCR. The sample holds about 20,000 clones, around 89% seen once. The sequence derives from a female donor in good health, enrolled as a control in a pregnancy study. This rearrangement joins TRBV6-1 to TRBJ1-6; D might be TRBD1 (5 bases). The specimen was CD8+ T cells from peripheral blood mononuclear cells, collected in the second trimester of pregnancy. CDR3: CASTLGVGDNSPLHF. The DNA for the CDR3 is TGTGCCAGCACCCTCGGAGTAGGGGATAATTCACCCCTCCACTTT.